The clone carrying this T cell receptor beta chain was recorded a few times. Its antigen is not identified. TCR cDNA received a 3' ligated oligonucleotide that carried a UMI. Whole blood, 2 to 2.5 ml, came from adult healthy volunteers. Unsorted total RNA, about 1 to 1000 ng, was DNase treated before reverse transcription. Four PCR rounds used nested alpha and beta constant region primers plus the SP2 primer. Alpha and beta constant region primers primed reverse transcription for blood and skin samples. In TCRdb, the 5' RACE reads were re-called with MiXCR into one record per CDR3 protein. The sample has more than 55,000 distinct CDR3 sequences; about 8.3% are singletons. The sample comes from a study of naive and memory T cell subsets. CDR1 is SGHVS and CDR2 is FNYEAQ in the germline V gene. The trim removed 5 bases at V and 4 bases at J, leaving 3 bases unmatched. The CDR3 spans 16 residues. Findings of the study overall: This RNA-based method may be sensitive to activation-related transcript changes.

The source is a female donor in good health. This sequence joins TRBV7-6 and TRBJ2-2, with TRBD2 identical over 14 bases. CDR3: CASSRTSGGLTGELFF. In DNA form, the CDR3 reads TGTGCCAGCAGCCGGACTAGCGGGGGGCTCACCGGGGAGCTGTTTTTT.